This T cell receptor (beta chain) was retrieved from a study of T cell responses to AZD1222 COVID-19 vaccine. Overall study results and limits: White British people made up most donors, females outnumbered males, and clonal diversity was possibly underestimated. No day 14 peak samples; only post-peak repertoires were characterized. Following two doses of AZD1222, Spike-specific TCR breadth and depth rose.

Trimming took 4 bases from V and 8 from J, leaving 11 bases between them. The CDR3 has 12 amino acids. The germline V gene encodes CDR1 LNHDA and CDR2 SQIVND (reference sequence). Note on this clone: Its specificity is not known.

Sequencing was performed with immunoSEQ multiplex PCR; in TCRdb, only in-frame clones are kept and a portion is missing. The repertoire holds 120,000 to 150,000 clones, with around 93% as singletons. The source material was peripheral blood, sampled on day 0 of AZD1222 vaccination. This TCR came from an adult in good health. The chain employs TRBV19 and TRBJ1-1; the D gene is possibly TRBD1 (5 bases). The CDR3 DNA is TGTGCCAGTAGTAGGCGGGGGGGAGAAGCTTTCTTT. It is translated as CASSRRGGEAFF. The whole variable domain, filled in from reference TRBV19 and TRBJ1-1, reads DGGITQSPKYLFRKEGQNVTLSCEQNLNHDAMYWYRQDPGQGLRLIYYSQIVNDFQKGDIAEGYSVSREKKESFPLTVTSAQKNPTAFYLCASSRRGGEAFFGQGTRLTVV.